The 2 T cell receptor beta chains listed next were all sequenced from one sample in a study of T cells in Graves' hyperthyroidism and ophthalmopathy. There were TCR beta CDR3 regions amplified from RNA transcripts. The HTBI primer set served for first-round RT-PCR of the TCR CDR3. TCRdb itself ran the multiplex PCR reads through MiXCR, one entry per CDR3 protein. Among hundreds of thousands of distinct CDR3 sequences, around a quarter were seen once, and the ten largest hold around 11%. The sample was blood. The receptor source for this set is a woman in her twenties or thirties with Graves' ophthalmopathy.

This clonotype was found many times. As DNA, the CDR3 is TGTGCCAGCAGTTCTGGAGCAGCTAACTATGGCTACACCTTC. It specifies CASSSGAANYGYTF. This rearrangement joins TRBV28 to TRBJ1-2; D not certain. The CDR3 runs to 14 residues. V lost 4 bases, J lost 0 bases, and 9 bases lay in between. The germline V gene has CDR1 MDHEN and CDR2 SYDVKM.

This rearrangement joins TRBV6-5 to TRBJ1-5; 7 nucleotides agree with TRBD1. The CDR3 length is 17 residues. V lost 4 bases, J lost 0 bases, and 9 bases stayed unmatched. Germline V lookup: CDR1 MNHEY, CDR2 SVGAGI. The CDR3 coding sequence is TGTGCCAGCAGTTCCTTCCTGACAGGGATTAGCAATCAGCCCCAGCATTTT. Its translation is CASSSFLTGISNQPQHF.